What follows are 18 T cell receptor beta chains derived from one specimen sequenced in a study of response to subunit inactivated influenza vaccine. Via MiXCR, TCRdb re-called the RT-PCR reads, giving one row per CDR3 protein. This table has some 150,000 distinct CDR3 sequences, about 12% appearing once. These data are also associated with another study on T cells expressing NK-cell markers. That source reports: Scientists made TCR beta cDNA using 5'RACE template switching with UMIs.

The sample in question was CD8+ T cells sorted from PBMCs, obtained approximately 13 days after vaccination. The receptors derive from a man aged 50-59 years who received an inactivated influenza vaccine.

This chain connects TRBV27 to TRBJ2-1; D gene ambiguous. This CDR3 is built from 14 residues. The V end was cut by 1 base, the J end by 6 bases, with 10 bases between. Germline CDR1 is MNHEY and CDR2 is SMNVEV (reference sequence). The CDR3 protein is CASSLFQSGNEQFF. CDR3 coding DNA: TGTGCCAGCAGTTTATTCCAGTCTGGCAATGAGCAGTTCTTC.

The sample holds a few counts of this clonotype. The chain uses TRBV5-1 and TRBJ2-1; TRBD2 matches at 13 bases. V was pared by 6 bases and J by 8 bases, with 11 bases of the junction left unmatched. Germline V gene lookup returns CDR1 SGHRS and CDR2 YFSETQ. The CDR3 contains 16 residues. CDR3 coding DNA: TGCGCCAGCAAAAGTTTAGGACTAGCGGGAGATTATGAGCAGTTCTTC. It is translated as CASKSLGLAGDYEQFF.

This clonotype was counted between two and nine times. V and J are TRBV27 and TRBJ1-1; the match to TRBD1 covers 7 bases. This CDR3 is 16 amino acids long. Per germline, CDR1 MNHEY and CDR2 SMNVEV (reference sequence). The J segment lost 4 bases and the V segment lost 0 bases, leaving 8 bases of the junction unmatched. CDR3 nucleotides: TGTGCCAGCAGTTTATCGTTAGGGGGCAAGGGCACTGAAGCTTTCTTT. It specifies CASSLSLGGKGTEAFF.

The chain employs TRBV4-2 and TRBJ1-1, with TRBD1 as a possible D gene (6 bases). The CDR3 has 15 amino acids. V lost 4 bases and J lost 3, with 15 bases in between. From germline, CDR1 is LGHNA and CDR2 YNFKEQ. The CDR3 sequence is CASSPGEGGYTEAFF. DNA for the CDR3: TGTGCCAGCAGCCCGGGCGAGGGGGGCTACACTGAAGCTTTCTTT.

The table lists this clonotype with a few counts. The chain couples TRBV4-3 to TRBJ1-1; no clear D. The V and J ends lost 1 base and 1 base respectively, with 7 bases between them. Germline loops: CDR1 LGHNA, CDR2 YSLEER. The CDR3 is 14 residues long. CDR3 sequence (DNA): TGCGCCAGCAGCCAAGCCAGTAGGAACACTGAAGCTTTCTTT. Amino acid sequence: CASSQASRNTEAFF.

The chain's CDR3 is CASSPTRGDYGYTF. For the CDR3, the DNA is TGTGCCAGCAGCCCGACCAGGGGGGACTATGGCTACACCTTC. This chain joins TRBV7-9 and TRBJ1-2; 7 bases match TRBD1. Germline V gene lookup returns CDR1 SEHNR and CDR2 FQNEAQ (reference sequence). The CDR3 has 14 amino acids. The V gene end was trimmed by 5 bases and the J gene end by 3 bases; junction bases not matched to a gene: 6. The entire variable domain, with the rest obtained from reference TRBV7-9 and TRBJ1-2, is as follows: DTGVSQNPRHKITKRGQNVTFRCDPISEHNRLYWYRQTLGQGPEFLTYFQNEAQLEKSRLLSDRFSAERPKGSFSTLEIQRTEQGDSAMYLCASSPTRGDYGYTFGSGTRLTVV.

This clonotype was found a few times. V usage is TRBV19 and J usage is TRBJ2-7, with TRBD1 identical over 8 bases. Germline V gene sequence: CDR1 LNHDA, CDR2 SQIVND (reference sequence). J lost 3 bases, V lost 6 bases, and 7 bases had no gene match. The CDR3 totals 14 residues. The CDR3 loop is CASRPDRGSYEQYF. The CDR3 region has the DNA TGTGCCAGTAGGCCAGACAGGGGCAGCTACGAGCAGTACTTC.

A few counts support this clonotype. V usage is TRBV4-3 and J usage is TRBJ2-3, with TRBD1 matching over 7 bases. The V gene's germline CDR1 is LGHNA and CDR2 YSLEER. This CDR3 is 15 amino acids long. The V gene end was trimmed by 1 base and the J gene end by 6 bases; junction bases not matched to a gene: 7. DNA for the CDR3: TGCGCCAGCAGCCAAGGGACAGGACCCGCGGATACGCAGTATTTT. It encodes CASSQGTGPADTQYF.

There are a few counts of this clonotype. Compared with germline, one end of the junction differs, possibly owing to a read error. The chain links TRBV6-4 to TRBJ2-3, with D unclear. Germline assignment: CDR1 MRHNA and CDR2 SNTAGT. This CDR3 has 11 residues. The CDR3 DNA sequence: TGTGCCAGCGGCCCCACAAATACGCAGTATTTT. It specifies CASGPTNTQYF.

The rearrangement joins TRBV5-6 to TRBJ2-7; unclear D gene. V lost 2 bases to trimming and J lost 0 bases, with 9 bases between them. The CDR3 spans 14 residues. Per germline, CDR1 SGHDT and CDR2 YYEEEE. CDR3 loop: CASSFMTVSYEQYF. CDR3 bases: TGTGCCAGCAGCTTTATGACGGTCTCCTACGAGCAGTACTTC.

This clonotype occurred many times. This rearrangement joins TRBV7-9 to TRBJ2-3, with D hard to call. The CDR3 length is 14 residues. CDR1 is SEHNR, CDR2 FQNEAQ, per germline (reference sequence). Between the trimmed V and J ends, which lost 3 bases and 0 bases, there was a span of 7 bases. The CDR3 DNA follows: TGTGCCAGCAGCTTCCAAGGCAGCACAGATACGCAGTATTTT. Translated, it gives CASSFQGSTDTQYF. Supplemented by reference TRBV7-9 and TRBJ2-3, the full variable domain reads DTGVSQNPRHKITKRGQNVTFRCDPISEHNRLYWYRQTLGQGPEFLTYFQNEAQLEKSRLLSDRFSAERPKGSFSTLEIQRTEQGDSAMYLCASSFQGSTDTQYFGPGTRLTVL.

The J gene is TRBJ2-5, the V gene TRBV30; the D gene is possibly TRBD2 (7 bases). Germline assignment: CDR1 GTSNPN and CDR2 SVGIG (reference sequence). The CDR3 sequence is 15 residues long. V lost 2 bases and J 4 bases, leaving 17 bases between the germline ends. CDR3 nucleotide sequence: TGTGCCTGGAGTCTCACAGGGATAGCGGGAGAGACCCAGTACTTC. Protein product: CAWSLTGIAGETQYF.

This clonotype has just a few counts. J is TRBJ1-2 and V is TRBV5-8; 8 nucleotides match TRBD1. With 3 bases clipped from V and 3 bases from J, the junction kept 7 bases outside the gene matches. This CDR3 spans 15 amino acids. From germline, CDR1 is SGHTS and CDR2 YDEGEE. The CDR3, as DNA: TGTGCCAGCAGCTGGGGACAGGAAGTGGACTATGGCTACACCTTC. Its protein product is CASSWGQEVDYGYTF.

This clonotype was counted a few times. The chain joins TRBV10-3 to TRBJ1-5; no clear D gene. V lost 7 bases, J lost 3 bases, and 10 bases lay in between. The CDR3 length is 13 residues. The germline V gene has CDR1 ENHRY and CDR2 SYGVKD. CDR3 in amino acids: CAITQDFNQPQHF. The CDR3 DNA reads TGTGCCATCACGCAGGACTTCAATCAGCCCCAGCATTTT.

This clonotype was detected a few times. This chain uses TRBV6-1 with TRBJ2-3; D remains ambiguous. Trimming took 2 bases from V and 4 from J, leaving 10 bases between them. The CDR3 is made up of 14 amino acids. Germline CDR1 is MNHNS and CDR2 is SASEGT. The CDR3 region has the DNA TGTGCCAGCAGTGAATTAATTTTTGCAGATACGCAGTATTTT. This gives the protein CASSELIFADTQYF.

J is TRBJ2-1 and V is TRBV3-1, with 10 nucleotides matching TRBD2. V dropped 3 bases and J dropped 4; count of bases not matched to a gene: 3. CDR1 and CDR2 (germline): LGHDT, YNNKEL (reference sequence). The CDR3 runs 15 residues. The CDR3 DNA sequence: TGTGCCAGCAGCCATTCAGCGGGAGGGTACAATGAGCAGTTCTTC. Protein sequence: CASSHSAGGYNEQFF.

The J gene is TRBJ2-7, the V gene TRBV6-1, with unresolved D. CDR3 length equals 16 residues. The germline V and J ends were trimmed by 6 bases and 1 base, with 19 bases remaining between them. Germline-derived CDR1 and CDR2 are MNHNS and SASEGT. As DNA, the CDR3 is TGTGCCAGCAGGATCGGCATGTTCGGCGCATCCTACGAGCAGTACTTC. Encoded protein: CASRIGMFGASYEQYF.

This clonotype was counted many times. The chain couples TRBV5-1 to TRBJ2-1; D is possibly TRBD2 (6 bases). Germline CDR1 and CDR2: SGHRS and YFSETQ. The CDR3 is 12 amino acids. V lost 4 bases, J lost 5 bases, and 7 bases lay in between. CDR3 in amino acids: CASSPGDNEQFF. CDR3 DNA sequence: TGCGCCAGCAGCCCGGGAGACAATGAGCAGTTCTTC.